This is a list of T cell receptor beta chains from one sample in a study of blood T cell repertoires in COVID-19. Libraries were prepared by immunoSEQ multiplex PCR; TCRdb keeps only in-frame clonotypes and omits some of them. The table shows hundreds of thousands of clones, with roughly nine tenths occurring only once. Source material: PBMCs or T cells enriched from blood (not recorded which). The receptors were sampled from a woman aged 40 to 50 who had recovered from COVID-19. CDR3s include the opening cysteine and the closing phenylalanine or tryptophan. D genes are given only for firm matches. Clone size, where shown, is once, few, many, or a class for clones that have expanded.

clone_size,v_call,cdr3_length,d_call,j_call,cdr3_nt,cdr3_aa
once,TRBV15,13,.,TRBJ2-7,TGTGCCACCAGCTCCCTAGATAGGTACGAGCAGTACTTC,CATSSLDRYEQYF
.,TRBV11-2,15,TRBD1,TRBJ2-2,TGTGCCAGCAAAGAGGGACAGGGAAAGACCGGGGAGCTGTTTTTT,CASKEGQGKTGELFF
.,TRBV2,13,TRBD2,TRBJ2-1,TGTGCCAGCTCCGCCGTCGGGAGGAATGAGCAGTTCTTC,CASSAVGRNEQFF
.,TRBV10-1,13,.,TRBJ2-3,TGCGCCAGCAGTGATGGGGGGACAGATACGCAGTATTTT,CASSDGGTDTQYF
.,TRBV9,14,.,TRBJ2-2,TGTGCCAGCAGGCCGGGACATATAACCGGGGAGCTGTTTTTT,CASRPGHITGELFF
few,TRBV19,14,.,TRBJ2-7,TGTGCCAGTAGTATGGTGGGCTCTCGTTGGGAGCAGTACTTC,CASSMVGSRWEQYF
once,TRBV7-9,13,TRBD1,TRBJ2-7,TGTGCCAGCAGCTGGACAGGGCTCGAGGAGCAGTACTTC,CASSWTGLEEQYF
.,TRBV7-3,15,TRBD2,TRBJ2-1,TGTGCCAGCAGCTTATACCCGGGGGGGTCCAATGAGCAGTTCTTC,CASSLYPGGSNEQFF
.,TRBV19,17,TRBD1,TRBJ1-6,TGTGCCAGTAGTCTTTACAGGGGTGAATCCTATAATTCACCCCTCCACTTT,CASSLYRGESYNSPLHF
.,TRBV7-9,15,TRBD2,TRBJ2-5,TGTGCCAGCAGCTTAATCTTAGCGGGACAAGAGACCCAGTACTTC,CASSLILAGQETQYF
.,TRBV9,17,TRBD2,TRBJ2-1,TGTGCCAGCAGCGTAGTTAGCGGGACGAGCTCCTACAATGAGCAGTTCTTC,CASSVVSGTSSYNEQFF
.,TRBV28,14,.,TRBJ1-3,TGTGCCAGCAGTTTAGAGGCACCGAGAAACACCATATATTTT,CASSLEAPRNTIYF
.,TRBV6-5,15,TRBD2,TRBJ2-2,TGTGCCAGCAGTTTAGCGGGAGGAGGAACCGGGGAGCTGTTTTTT,CASSLAGGGTGELFF
.,TRBV24-1,13,.,TRBJ2-1,TGTGCCACCAGTGATTCAGGGGCCAATGAGCAGTTCTTC,CATSDSGANEQFF
.,TRBV2,14,.,TRBJ1-2,TGTGCCAGCAGTGAGCAGGGGACTAACTATGGCTACACCTTC,CASSEQGTNYGYTF
once,TRBV4-3,13,.,TRBJ2-7,TGCGCCAGCAGCCCCACAGGGAACTACGAGCAGTACTTC,CASSPTGNYEQYF
once,TRBV2,13,.,TRBJ2-1,TGTGCCAGCAGTGACAGATCGGGGAGGGAGCAGTTCTTC,CASSDRSGREQFF
.,TRBV6-5,11,.,TRBJ2-7,TGTGCCAGCAGTTACGGAGGAGAGCAGTACTTC,CASSYGGEQYF
.,TRBV14,15,.,TRBJ1-6,TGTGCCAGCAGCCAAGAAGACAGGTGGGGCTCACCCCTCCACTTT,CASSQEDRWGSPLHF
.,TRBV6-2/TRBV6-3,15,.,TRBJ2-2,TGTGCCAGCAGTTACGACTCTACGAACACCGGGGAGCTGTTTTTT,CASSYDSTNTGELFF
.,TRBV4-3,14,.,TRBJ2-7,TGCGCCAGCAGCCAAGATCCCGGACACTACGAGCAGTACTTC,CASSQDPGHYEQYF
.,TRBV7-2,16,TRBD2,TRBJ2-7,TGTGCCAGCAGCCCTTGGACTAGCGGGAGGTCCAACGAGCAGTACTTC,CASSPWTSGRSNEQYF
.,TRBV28,15,.,TRBJ2-7,TGTGCCAGCAGTTTAGGGGGACACGCCGACTACGAGCAGTACTTC,CASSLGGHADYEQYF
.,TRBV9,14,.,TRBJ1-1,TGTGCCAGCAGCGATACAGATATGAACACTGAAGCTTTCTTT,CASSDTDMNTEAFF
.,TRBV5-1,14,TRBD2,TRBJ2-2,TGCGCCACCTCCTCGGGGGGAAGGGCCGGGGAGCTGTTTTTT,CATSSGGRAGELFF
.,TRBV5-4,12,.,TRBJ2-7,TGTGCCAGCAGCGATGGGGCATACGAGCAGTACTTC,CASSDGAYEQYF
once,TRBV2,13,.,TRBJ1-1,TGTGCCAGCCTATTGGGGGGGAATGGGCAAGCTTTCTTT,CASLLGGNGQAFF
.,TRBV7-2,14,TRBD2,TRBJ2-5,TGTGCCAGCAGCTTAGGTAGCGGGGGAGAGACCCAGTACTTC,CASSLGSGGETQYF
.,TRBV7-9,14,.,TRBJ1-3,TGTGCCAGCAGCATAACAGGGTCTGGAAACACCATATATTTT,CASSITGSGNTIYF
.,TRBV11-3,13,.,TRBJ1-2,TGTGCCAGCAGCCCCCGGAGGGGAGGCGGCTACACCTTC,CASSPRRGGGYTF
.,TRBV28,14,.,TRBJ1-3,TGTGCCAGCAGGGGGGCGGGCTCTGGAAACACCATATATTTT,CASRGAGSGNTIYF
.,TRBV4-1,15,.,TRBJ1-1,TGCGCCAGCAGCCAAGGATGGGGGCTTAACACTGAAGCTTTCTTT,CASSQGWGLNTEAFF
once,TRBV27,16,TRBD2,TRBJ2-1,TGTGCCAGCAGTTTAATGGAGGGAGGGAGTTACAATGAGCAGTTCTTC,CASSLMEGGSYNEQFF